Each of the 3 T cell receptor beta chains below was sequenced from the same sample in a study of Tregs in tolerant kidney transplant recipients. These receptors' antigens are unknown. The assay was immunoSEQ multiplex PCR, and TCRdb's table has in-frame clones only and misses some. The table has around 4,300 clones, roughly three fifths seen once. Sequencing was done on a sample of CD8+ T cells from blood cultured with allogeneic cells. The receptors originated from a human donor in good health.

V and J are TRBV7-9 and TRBJ2-7; D may be TRBD1 (5 bases). There are 16 residues in the CDR3. Trimming pared 2 bases from V and 0 bases from J, leaving 14 bases between. Germline-derived CDR1 and CDR2 are SEHNR and FQNEAQ (reference sequence). The DNA of the CDR3 is TGTGCCAGCAGCTTAATCTATCTACAGGACTCCTACGAGCAGTACTTC. It codes for CASSLIYLQDSYEQYF.

This rearrangement joins TRBV9 to TRBJ2-3; TRBD2 might be the D (6 bases). Germline V CDR1 and CDR2: SGDLS, YYNGEE. V was pared by 4 bases and J by 6 bases, with 18 bases between. The CDR3 is 15 amino acids. The CDR3 sequence: CASSPLGEAGDTQYF. Here the CDR3 DNA reads TGTGCCAGCAGCCCTCTCGGGGAGGCGGGGGATACGCAGTATTTT.

The CDR3 reads CASSQRGQPVQETQYF. CDR3 sequence (DNA): TGCGCCAGCAGCCAACGCGGCCAGCCCGTCCAAGAGACCCAGTACTTC. V usage is TRBV4-1 and J usage is TRBJ2-5; D gene uncertain. V gave up 2 bases and J gave up 1 base, with 14 bases separating them. Germline loops: CDR1 MGHRA, CDR2 YSYEKL. This CDR3 has 16 amino acids.